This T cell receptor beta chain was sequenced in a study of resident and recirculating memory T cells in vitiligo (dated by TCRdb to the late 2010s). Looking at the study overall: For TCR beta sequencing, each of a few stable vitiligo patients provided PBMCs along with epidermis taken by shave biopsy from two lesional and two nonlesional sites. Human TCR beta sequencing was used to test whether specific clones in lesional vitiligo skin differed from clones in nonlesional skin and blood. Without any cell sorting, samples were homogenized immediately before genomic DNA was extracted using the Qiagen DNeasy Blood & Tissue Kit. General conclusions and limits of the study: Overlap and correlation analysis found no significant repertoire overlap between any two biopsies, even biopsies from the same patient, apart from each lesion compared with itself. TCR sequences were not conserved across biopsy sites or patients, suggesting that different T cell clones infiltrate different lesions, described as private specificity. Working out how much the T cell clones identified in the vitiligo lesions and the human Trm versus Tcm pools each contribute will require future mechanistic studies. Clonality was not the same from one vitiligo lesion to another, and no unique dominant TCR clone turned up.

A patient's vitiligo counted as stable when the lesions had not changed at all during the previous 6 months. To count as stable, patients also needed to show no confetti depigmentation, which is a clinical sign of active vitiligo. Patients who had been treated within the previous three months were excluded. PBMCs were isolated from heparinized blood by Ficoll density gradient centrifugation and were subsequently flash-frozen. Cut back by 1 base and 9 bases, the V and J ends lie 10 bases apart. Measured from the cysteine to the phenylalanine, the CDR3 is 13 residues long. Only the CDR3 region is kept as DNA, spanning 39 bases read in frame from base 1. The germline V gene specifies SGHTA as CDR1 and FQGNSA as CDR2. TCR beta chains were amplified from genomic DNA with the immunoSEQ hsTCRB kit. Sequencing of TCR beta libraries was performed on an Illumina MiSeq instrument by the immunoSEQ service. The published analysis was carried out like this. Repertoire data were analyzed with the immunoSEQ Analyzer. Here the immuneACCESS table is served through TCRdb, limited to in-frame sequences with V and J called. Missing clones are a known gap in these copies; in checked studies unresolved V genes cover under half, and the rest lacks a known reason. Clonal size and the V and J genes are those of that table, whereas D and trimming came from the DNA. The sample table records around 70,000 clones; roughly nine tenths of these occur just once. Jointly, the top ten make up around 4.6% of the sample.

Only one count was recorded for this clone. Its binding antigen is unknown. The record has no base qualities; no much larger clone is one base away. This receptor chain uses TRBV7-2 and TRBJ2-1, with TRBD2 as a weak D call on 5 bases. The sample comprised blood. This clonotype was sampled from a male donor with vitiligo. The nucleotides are TGTGCCAGCAGCTTAGTAGGTAGCGCTGAGCAGTTCTTC. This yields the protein CASSLVGSAEQFF.